The next 32 T cell receptor beta chains were all read from a single sample in a study of blood T cells in healthy people across ages. It was with a sample-barcoded 5' primer and a J-beta primer mix that a second PCR of about 6 to 12 cycles was run. TCRdb analysed the 5' RACE reads with MiXCR anew, one entry per CDR3 protein. The sample comprises approximately 850,000 distinct CDR3 sequences, roughly 50% of which are singletons, and about 20% rests with the top ten. Specimen: blood. The source is a man younger than 40 in good health.

This chain joins TRBV30 and TRBJ1-4, with 8 bases aligning to TRBD1. Per germline, CDR1 GTSNPN and CDR2 SVGIG (reference sequence). Unmatched junction bases numbered 6, after V lost 0 bases and J lost 6 bases. This CDR3 spans 15 amino acids. The CDR3 DNA sequence: TGTGCCTGGAGTGTCCCGGGACAGGCGGATGAAAAACTGTTTTTT. This sequence encodes CAWSVPGQADEKLFF.

The chain carries TRBV20-1 and TRBJ2-1, with 11 bases matching TRBD2. Per the germline V gene, CDR1 is DFQATT and CDR2 is SNEGSKA (reference sequence). Trimming took 1 base from V and 7 from J; bases not matched to a gene: 6. There are 15 residues in the CDR3. CDR3 sequence (DNA): TGCAGTGCTAGAGTACTAGCGGGAGTGGGTAATGAGCAGTTCTTC. Protein sequence: CSARVLAGVGNEQFF.

In its sample, this clonotype was seen once. The junction differs from germline at one of its ends, possibly a read error. The chain combines TRBV2 with TRBJ2-1; 9 bases are a match to TRBD1. Per the germline V gene, CDR1 is SNHLY and CDR2 is FYNNEI. This CDR3 contains 13 residues. CDR3 sequence reads: CPLTGGGYNERFF. In nucleotides, the CDR3 is TGTCCCTTAACAGGGGGCGGCTACAATGAGCGGTTCTTC. The full variable domain, in which reference TRBV2 and TRBJ2-1 provide the parts outside the CDR3, is EPEVTQTPSHQVTQMGQEVILRCVPISNHLYFYWYRQILGQKVEFLVSFYNNEISEKSEIFDDQFSVERPDGSNFTLKIRSTKLEDSAMYFCPLTGGGYNERFFGPGTRLTVL.

This clonotype was seen only a few times. DNA for the CDR3: TGCAGTGCTTCGGACGGGACTTCCTCCTACAATGAGCAGTTCTTC. Its protein is CSASDGTSSYNEQFF. This rearrangement joins TRBV20-1 to TRBJ2-1, with D possibly matching TRBD2 (6 bases). Germline V lookup: CDR1 DFQATT, CDR2 SNEGSKA (reference sequence). The CDR3 has 15 residues. V was cut by 5 bases and J by 0 bases, with 14 bases left in between.

The chain has TRBV6-2 or TRBV6-3 and TRBJ1-6, with D possibly being TRBD1 (5 bases). Germline assignment: CDR1 MNHEY and CDR2 SVGEGT. The V end was cut by 7 bases, the J end by 6 bases, with 7 bases between. The CDR3 extends over 12 amino acids. This CDR3 is CASTDSNSPLHF. DNA for the CDR3: TGTGCCAGCACCGACAGTAATTCACCCCTCCACTTT.

This clonotype was picked up a small number of times. This sequence joins TRBV30 and TRBJ1-1; possible D gene TRBD1, 5 bases. Per germline, CDR1 GTSNPN and CDR2 SVGIG (reference sequence). CDR3 length: 14 residues. V lost 5 bases to trimming and J lost 4 bases, with 17 bases between them. The CDR3 sequence: CAWSRDPGVTEAFF. CDR3 bases: TGTGCCTGGTCCCGGGACCCCGGGGTCACTGAAGCTTTCTTT. Looking up the rest from reference TRBV30 and TRBJ1-1 gives the full variable domain: SQTIHQWPATLVQPVGSPLSLECTVEGTSNPNLYWYRQAAGRGLQLLFYSVGIGQISSEVPQNLSASRPQDRQFILSSKKLLLSDSGFYLCAWSRDPGVTEAFFGQGTRLTVV.

The J gene is TRBJ2-5, the V gene TRBV20-1, with a weak D call TRBD2 (5 bases). This CDR3 comprises 14 residues. Germline CDR1 DFQATT, CDR2 SNEGSKA (reference sequence). V lost 2 bases, J lost 1 base, and 11 bases lay in between. CDR3 in amino acids: CSARFRSGQETQYF. The CDR3 DNA sequence: TGCAGTGCTAGATTTCGGAGCGGCCAAGAGACCCAGTACTTC.

The rearrangement uses TRBV5-1 and TRBJ1-2; D unresolved. Deletions cut 0 bases from V and 1 base from J, with 7 bases between. CDR1 is SGHRS and CDR2 is YFSETQ in the germline V gene. The CDR3 covers 14 residues. The CDR3 spells CASSLDPDNYGYTF. The CDR3 region has the DNA TGCGCCAGCAGCTTGGACCCAGATAACTATGGCTACACCTTC. The whole variable domain, remainder taken from reference TRBV5-1 and TRBJ1-2, is KAGVTQTPRYLIKTRGQQVTLSCSPISGHRSVSWYQQTPGQGLQFLFEYFSETQRNKGNFPGRFSGRQFSNSRSEMNVSTLELGDSALYLCASSLDPDNYGYTFGSGTRLTVV.

This clonotype has a handful of counts. This chain links TRBV24-1 with TRBJ2-1; D is unresolved. This CDR3 has 12 residues. V was clipped by 6 bases and J by 8 bases, with 10 bases between them. The germline V gene encodes CDR1 KGHDR and CDR2 SFDVKD. The CDR3 DNA sequence: TGTGCCACCAGTTTTGGGGTGGATGAGCAGTTCTTC. Translated, it gives CATSFGVDEQFF.

The chain carries TRBV7-2 and TRBJ2-1; TRBD1 agrees at 10 bases. This CDR3 contains 16 residues. V lost 4 bases, J lost 10 bases, and 13 bases stayed unmatched. Germline V gene lookup returns CDR1 SGHTA and CDR2 FQGNSA. The CDR3 reads CASSSHSGTGVREQFF. The DNA for the CDR3 is TGTGCCAGCAGCTCCCACTCAGGGACAGGGGTTCGGGAGCAGTTCTTC.

The J gene is TRBJ1-4, the V gene TRBV12-3 or TRBV12-4; D is unresolved. CDR3 length: 18 amino acids. The V end was cut by 6 bases, the J end by 5 bases, with 25 bases between. As DNA, the CDR3 is TGTGCCAGCAGGTATCAAGGGCCACGTGCGTGGGAGAATGAAAAACTGTTTTTT. Translated, it gives CASRYQGPRAWENEKLFF.

V usage is TRBV20-1 and J usage is TRBJ2-7; tentatively, D is TRBD1 or TRBD2 (5 bases each). The tail of the sequence fits TRBJ2-5 better, so the J call may be wrong. The CDR3 runs 15 residues. Looked up from germline, CDR1 is DFQATT and CDR2 is SNEGSKA (reference sequence). This chain's CDR3 is CSAEEPVGDGETQYF. The DNA for the CDR3 is TGCAGTGCTGAAGAGCCGGTAGGGGACGGAGAGACCCAGTACTTC.

J is TRBJ2-5 and V is TRBV29-1; D assignment may be TRBD1 or TRBD2 (5 bases each). Germline values: CDR1 SQVTM, CDR2 ANQGSEA. The CDR3 covers 14 residues. Trimming cost V 4 bases and J 4 bases, with 16 bases left between them. The CDR3 DNA reads as TGCAGCGTTGTGGCTCGAACAGGAGGAGAGACCCAGTACTTC. This sequence encodes CSVVARTGGETQYF.

The chain couples TRBV14 to TRBJ1-1, with unresolved D. Germline-derived CDR1 and CDR2 are SGHDN and FVKESK. The CDR3 contains 14 residues. V lost 4 bases and J lost 5, with 14 bases in between. CDR3 in amino acids: CASSLGPEETEAFF. CDR3 nucleotide sequence: TGTGCCAGCAGCCTTGGGCCAGAGGAAACTGAAGCTTTCTTT.

A few counts support this clonotype. This rearrangement joins TRBV7-2 to TRBJ2-7; D possibly corresponds to TRBD1 (6 bases). Germline V lookup: CDR1 SGHTA, CDR2 FQGNSA. CDR3 size: 14 residues. Deletions cut 4 bases from V and 0 bases from J, with 10 bases between. The CDR3: CASSSTGSSYEQYF. CDR3 nucleotide sequence: TGTGCCAGCAGCTCGACAGGAAGCTCCTACGAGCAGTACTTC. The full variable domain, with the rest looked up from reference TRBV7-2 and TRBJ2-7, is GAGVSQSPSNKVTEKGKDVELRCDPISGHTALYWYRQSLGQGLEFLIYFQGNSAPDKSGLPSDRFSAERTGGSVSTLTIQRTQQEDSAVYLCASSSTGSSYEQYFGPGTRLTVT.

The gene calls are TRBV20-1 and TRBJ1-2; D ambiguous. CDR1 and CDR2 from the germline V gene are DFQATT and SNEGSKA (reference sequence). CDR3 length: 15 residues. The V gene lost 1 base and the J gene lost 0 bases, with 12 bases spanning the gap. The CDR3 here is CSARGLGGANYGYTF. Written as DNA, the CDR3 is TGCAGTGCTAGAGGCTTAGGAGGTGCTAACTATGGCTACACCTTC.

The sample holds one count of this clonotype. The J gene is TRBJ2-7, the V gene TRBV6-5, with TRBD2 matching 7 bases. This CDR3 is built from 14 residues. The germline gives CDR1 MNHEY, CDR2 SVGAGI. Trimming cost V 10 bases and J 0 bases; bases outside gene matches: 9. The CDR3 loop is CATSSGISSYEQYF. The DNA of the CDR3 is TGTGCCACTTCAAGCGGGATCTCCTCCTACGAGCAGTACTTC.

V is TRBV20-1 and J is TRBJ1-2, with D unresolved. V dropped 3 bases and J dropped 3 bases, with 14 bases sitting between them. CDR1 DFQATT and CDR2 SNEGSKA come from the germline V gene (reference sequence). CDR3 length equals 14 residues. CDR3 sequence (DNA): TGCAGTGCTAGCGATGTGTCGCAGGACTATGGCTACACCTTC. Translation gives CSASDVSQDYGYTF.

The rearrangement joins TRBV12-3 or TRBV12-4 to TRBJ1-4, with D unclear. CDR3 length: 13 residues. Between the trimmed V and J ends, which lost 6 bases and 5 bases, there was a span of 10 bases. In DNA form, the CDR3 reads TGTGCCAGCAGCCCCCGGATAAATGAAAAACTGTTTTTT. This encodes CASSPRINEKLFF.

This clonotype came up many times. J is TRBJ1-5 and V is TRBV20-1; D is unclear. Trimming took off 3 bases at V and 1 base at J, with 4 bases between the two ends. CDR1 is DFQATT and CDR2 is SNEGSKA in the germline V gene (reference sequence). CDR3 size: 12 residues. Here the CDR3 reads CSASKSNQPQHF. CDR3 nucleotides: TGCAGTGCTAGTAAGAGCAATCAGCCCCAGCATTTT.

The rearrangement joins TRBV18 to TRBJ1-2; TRBD1 is a possible D gene (5 bases). The germline V gene has CDR1 KGHSH and CDR2 LQKENI. Trimming cost V 5 bases and J 6 bases, with 19 bases left between them. There are 15 residues in the CDR3. In nucleotides, the CDR3 is TGTGCCAGCTCAACCCGTTCGGGGGAGTCAAATGGCTACACCTTC. Translating it yields CASSTRSGESNGYTF.

This rearrangement joins TRBV28 to TRBJ2-7, with unresolved D. Germline values: CDR1 MDHEN, CDR2 SYDVKM. V was trimmed by 6 bases and J by 7 bases, leaving 10 bases between them. This CDR3 has 11 amino acids. CDR3 DNA: TGTGCCAGCAGCGGAGCATTAGAGCAGTACTTC. This translates into CASSGALEQYF.

The table lists this clonotype with a count of one. This sequence joins TRBV7-9 and TRBJ2-3, with TRBD2 identical over 7 bases. This CDR3 contains 17 residues. After removal of 5 bases from V and 0 bases from J, the junction contained 11 bases not matched to a gene. The germline V gene has CDR1 SEHNR and CDR2 FQNEAQ (reference sequence). In DNA form, the CDR3 reads TGTGCCAGCAGCCCTACTTCCCTAGCGGATAGCACAGATACGCAGTATTTT. Translated: CASSPTSLADSTDTQYF.

The V and J genes are TRBV6-6 and TRBJ1-2; D gene unclear. Germline V CDR1 and CDR2: MNHNY, SVGAGI (reference sequence). The CDR3 totals 12 residues. Trimming removed 5 bases at V and 8 bases at J, with 12 bases between. The CDR3 coding sequence is TGTGCCAGCAGTAGGCCCGAGAGCGGCTACACCTTC. Amino acid sequence: CASSRPESGYTF.

This chain joins TRBV7-8 and TRBJ1-2; D call uncertain. The CDR3 runs 14 residues. Looked up from germline, CDR1 is SGHVS and CDR2 is FQNEAQ. Trimming shortened V by 3 bases and J by 10 bases, and 18 bases separated the two germline ends. CDR3 in DNA: TGTGCCAGCAGCTTGAACCCGGAGTATCGTGCCTACACCTTC. Translation gives CASSLNPEYRAYTF.

The chain carries TRBV13 and TRBJ2-7; TRBD2 agrees at 10 bases. CDR3 size: 15 residues. The germline CDR1 and CDR2 sequences are PRHDT and FYEKMQ (reference sequence). V trimming: 5 bases; J trimming: 5 bases; junction bases outside the gene matches: 9. The CDR3 is CASSRASGSLDEQYF. The CDR3 DNA sequence: TGTGCCAGCAGCCGCGCTAGCGGGAGTCTCGACGAGCAGTACTTC.

This clonotype was picked up a small number of times. The chain links TRBV29-1 to TRBJ2-3; no firm D call. The germline V gene has CDR1 SQVTM and CDR2 ANQGSEA. The CDR3 extends over 11 amino acids. V lost 6 bases to trimming and J lost 4 bases, with 8 bases between them. The CDR3 here is CSVRPADTQYF. The CDR3 DNA reads TGCAGCGTGCGTCCTGCAGATACGCAGTATTTT.

This clonotype was seen a handful of times. V and J are TRBV24-1 and TRBJ2-3; D is uncertain. The CDR3 consists of 14 residues. The ends were cut back, 6 bases at V and 0 bases at J, with 9 bases in the middle. From germline, CDR1 is KGHDR and CDR2 SFDVKD. The CDR3, as DNA: TGTGCCACCAGTTTGGACGCCAGCACAGATACGCAGTATTTT. This codes for CATSLDASTDTQYF.

The CDR3: CASSPGNGQPQHF. The CDR3 DNA is TGTGCCAGCAGTCCAGGGAACGGGCAGCCCCAGCATTTT. The chain couples TRBV3-1 to TRBJ1-5; TRBD1 might be the D (5 bases). The CDR3 is 13 amino acids. The V and J ends lost 6 bases and 7 bases respectively, with 13 bases between them. The germline gives CDR1 LGHDT, CDR2 YNNKEL (reference sequence). Combining the CDR3 with reference TRBV3-1 and TRBJ1-5 gives the whole variable domain DTAVSQTPKYLVTQMGNDKSIKCEQNLGHDTMYWYKQDSKKFLKIMFSYNNKELIINETVPNRFSPKSPDKAHLNLHINSLELGDSAVYFCASSPGNGQPQHFGDGTRLSIL.

The chain employs TRBV6-2 or TRBV6-3 and TRBJ2-5, with a possible D match to TRBD1 (5 bases). CDR1 is MNHEY, CDR2 SVGEGT, per germline. The CDR3 has 16 amino acids. V lost 3 bases and J lost 2, with 16 bases in between. The CDR3 DNA follows: TGTGCCAGCAGTTATTCCGGACAAGCGAAACAAGAGACCCAGTACTTC. It encodes CASSYSGQAKQETQYF.

This clonotype has only a few counts. The CDR3 DNA reads TGCAGCGCCTCAGGGACAGGTCAAGAGACCCAGTACTTC. Residues: CSASGTGQETQYF. The chain couples TRBV29-1 to TRBJ2-5, with TRBD1 matching over 8 bases. This CDR3 is 13 amino acids long. V lost 7 bases, J lost 2 bases, and 6 bases stayed unmatched. Looked up from germline, CDR1 is SQVTM and CDR2 is ANQGSEA.

The chain links TRBV12-3 or TRBV12-4 to TRBJ2-3, with 7 bases fitting TRBD1. J was trimmed by 4 bases and V by 7 bases; bases with no gene match: 2. The CDR3 is made up of 12 amino acids. The CDR3 coding sequence is TGTGCCAGCACCGACAGGGCAGATACGCAGTATTTT. This gives the protein CASTDRADTQYF.